The clone carrying this T cell receptor (beta chain) was observed a few times. Per the germline V gene, CDR1 is SNHLY and CDR2 is FYNNEI. V dropped 5 bases and J dropped 3; count of bases not matched to a gene: 4. The CDR3 is made up of 14 amino acids. The data stem from a study of cytomegalovirus exposure and HLA in healthy donors. A multiplex PCR was run with 60 Vbeta primers and 13 Jbeta primers. Method: immunoSEQ multiplex PCR; TCRdb's copy keeps in-frame clones and lacks some. The sample has some 140,000 clones, about 85% seen once; the top ten hold approximately 2.8%. Sequencing used PBMCs. The sequence was obtained from a female donor in good health and CMV-seronegative. The chain links TRBV2 to TRBJ1-5; 7 bases agree with TRBD1. CDR3 nucleotides: TGTGCCAGCAGTAAGGACAGGTACAATCAGCCCCAGCATTTT. This translates into CASSKDRYNQPQHF. The variable domain in full, with the rest retrieved from reference TRBV2 and TRBJ1-5, is EPEVTQTPSHQVTQMGQEVILRCVPISNHLYFYWYRQILGQKVEFLVSFYNNEISEKSEIFDDQFSVERPDGSNFTLKIRSTKLEDSAMYFCASSKDRYNQPQHFGDGTRLSIL.